At least ten counts were recorded for the clone carrying this T cell receptor (beta chain). What it binds is not known. Constant-segment primers were used for 5'RACE, and the resulting TCR alpha and TCR beta cDNA libraries carried sample barcodes and UMIs. MiXCR was run by TCRdb on the 5' RACE reads, yielding one entry per CDR3 protein. This sample yields about 410,000 distinct CDR3 sequences, of which roughly 18% are seen a single time; roughly 21% belongs to the top ten. This sample stems from a study of T-cell memory formation after mild COVID-19. The study's findings and limits: Later expanders leaned CD4+, whereas clones that contracted between day 15 and 85 were balanced CD4/CD8.

The CDR3 is 15 amino acids. Germline V lookup: CDR1 SGHNT, CDR2 YYREEE (reference sequence). With 1 base removed from V and 1 base from J, the gap between germline ends came to 9 bases. The sequence derives from a man younger than 35 who had mild COVID-19 (a few samples of this study predate the infection). Cell type and time point are not known. Sequencing was done on a sample of PBMCs or a T cell subset sorted from them (not recorded which). The chain carries TRBV5-4 and TRBJ2-1, with no clear D. The CDR3 region is CASSLTDSSYNEQFF. For the CDR3, the DNA is TGTGCCAGCAGCTTGACTGACTCTTCCTACAATGAGCAGTTCTTC. The whole variable domain, filled in from reference TRBV5-4 and TRBJ2-1, reads ETGVTQSPTHLIKTRGQQVTLRCSSQSGHNTVSWYQQALGQGPQFIFQYYREEENGRGNFPPRFSGLQFPNYSSELNVNALELDDSALYLCASSLTDSSYNEQFFGPGTRLTVL.